This T cell receptor (beta chain) stems from a study of blood T cell repertoires in COVID-19. Study summary: Whether acute or convalescent, the COVID-19 samples came from the United States, Italy and Spain. T cells, B-cell-depleted T cells, or PBMCs supplied cDNA or gDNA.

The V segment lost 3 bases and the J segment 4 bases; nucleotides outside the gene matches: 4. Germline assignment: CDR1 SGDLS and CDR2 YYNGEE. The CDR3 runs to 14 residues. In the study's own analysis: Reference gene primer amplification gave nucleated cell count estimates. The protocol was immunoSEQ multiplex PCR, while the TCRdb copy is restricted to in-frame clones and leaves out a portion. That table supplies the V and J calls and clone size; D and trimming were determined from the DNA. The sample shows 70,000 to 90,000 clones, 86% of them seen only once. The source is a man aged 50 to 59 with active COVID-19. The sample consisted of peripheral blood. This chain joins TRBV9 and TRBJ2-7; 10 nucleotides agree with TRBD1. The CDR3 coding sequence is TGTGCCAGCAGCGCGGGACAGGGGCGGTACGAGCAGTACTTC. It translates to CASSAGQGRYEQYF.